The 8 T cell receptor beta chains below were found in one sample sequenced in a study of beta chain features in type 1 diabetes. The study's findings and limits: Shorter TCRB CDR3s, moderately but significantly so, marked every one of the four CD4+ subsets in Type 1 diabetes patients.

As every portion of the isolated RNA was reverse transcribed, the sequencing read expressed TCRB transcripts. The protocol was immunoSEQ multiplex PCR, while the TCRdb copy is restricted to in-frame clones and leaves out a portion. The data contain some 200,000 clones, approximately 16% of them singletons. For these TCRs, the target antigens are not known. Sequences were obtained from naive CD4+ T cells from blood. All receptors derive from a man aged 30 to 39 with type 1 diabetes.

V gene TRBV15 combines with J gene TRBJ2-2; D may correspond to TRBD1 or TRBD2 (5 bases each). Germline loops: CDR1 LNHNV, CDR2 YYDKDF (reference sequence). Trimming shortened V by 0 bases and J by 3 bases, and 8 bases separated the two germline ends. CDR3 length: 15 amino acids. CDR3 sequence (DNA): TGTGCCACCAGCAGAGATTTGGGGGACACCGGGGAGCTGTTTTTT. This sequence encodes CATSRDLGDTGELFF.

The chain has TRBV7-2 and TRBJ2-1; no reliable D call. CDR3 size: 15 residues. V was trimmed by 4 bases and J by 2 bases, leaving 12 bases between them. Germline-derived CDR1 and CDR2 are SGHTA and FQGNSA. CDR3: CASSSSGSTYNEQFF. The CDR3 coding sequence is TGTGCCAGCAGCTCTTCTGGTTCTACCTACAATGAGCAGTTCTTC.

The rearrangement uses TRBV4-2 and TRBJ2-7, with a possible D match to TRBD2 (6 bases). V lost 5 bases to trimming and J lost 0 bases, with 11 bases between them. The CDR3 loop spans 14 amino acids. CDR1 LGHNA and CDR2 YNFKEQ come from the germline V gene. The CDR3 spells CASSFRDFSYEQYF. CDR3 nucleotides: TGTGCCAGCAGCTTCCGGGACTTCTCCTACGAGCAGTACTTC.

This clone was seen a handful of times. The rearrangement joins TRBV5-4 to TRBJ2-7, with D unresolved. V lost 0 bases to trimming and J lost 3 bases, with 10 bases between them. Germline V gene lookup returns CDR1 SGHNT and CDR2 YYREEE (reference sequence). This CDR3 comprises 14 residues. CDR3 sequence reads: CASSLAMGSYEQYF. DNA for the CDR3: TGTGCCAGCAGCTTGGCCATGGGCAGCTACGAGCAGTACTTC. The whole variable domain, remainder taken from reference TRBV5-4 and TRBJ2-7, is ETGVTQSPTHLIKTRGQQVTLRCSSQSGHNTVSWYQQALGQGPQFIFQYYREEENGRGNFPPRFSGLQFPNYSSELNVNALELDDSALYLCASSLAMGSYEQYFGPGTRLTVT.

This clone was counted a few times. The genes are TRBV7-9 and TRBJ1-1; D gene unclear. Looked up from germline, CDR1 is SEHNR and CDR2 is FQNEAQ (reference sequence). The V end was cut by 3 bases, the J end by 0 bases, with 11 bases between. There are 15 residues in the CDR3. The CDR3 sequence: CASSFSAGMNTEAFF. CDR3 bases: TGTGCCAGCAGCTTCTCCGCCGGGATGAACACTGAAGCTTTCTTT. Looking up the rest from reference TRBV7-9 and TRBJ1-1 gives the full variable domain: DTGVSQNPRHKITKRGQNVTFRCDPISEHNRLYWYRQTLGQGPEFLTYFQNEAQLEKSRLLSDRFSAERPKGSFSTLEIQRTEQGDSAMYLCASSFSAGMNTEAFFGQGTRLTVV.

Only a few counts were recorded for this clone. The chain has TRBV25-1 and TRBJ2-1, with TRBD2 matching 7 bases. Germline assignment: CDR1 MGHDK and CDR2 SYGVNS. V was pared by 10 bases and J by 4 bases, with 22 bases of the junction left unmatched. The CDR3 spans 18 residues. The CDR3 here is CATKEGGSPSLLYNEQFF. DNA for the CDR3: TGTGCCACCAAAGAGGGCGGGAGTCCCTCCCTGCTATACAATGAGCAGTTCTTC.

This clone has only a few counts. V usage is TRBV21-1 and J usage is TRBJ2-7. TRBV21-1 is designated a pseudogene. The CDR3 covers 17 residues. The CDR3 nucleotides are TGTGCCAGCAGCACGACAGGTAGGGAGGTCTTCTCCTACGAGCAGTACTTC. It encodes CASSTTGREVFSYEQYF.

The chain recombines TRBV9 with TRBJ2-3; D remains unclear. CDR1 is SGDLS, CDR2 YYNGEE, per germline. This CDR3 comprises 15 residues. V was pared by 5 bases and J by 1 base, with 14 bases between. This chain's CDR3 is CASRTLERGTDTQYF. For the CDR3, the DNA is TGTGCCAGCAGAACCCTGGAGAGAGGCACAGATACGCAGTATTTT.